The next 25 T cell receptor beta chains were all read from a single sample in a study of Ad26.COV2.S vaccination and SARS-CoV-2 variants. Generated by immunoSEQ multiplex PCR, the TCRdb table keeps only in-frame clones and is missing some. The profile covers over 100,000 clones, with 80% appearing a single time and approximately 15% taken by the ten largest. Sequencing was performed on peripheral blood, taken after recovery from COVID-19. The receptors come from a human donor who had recovered from COVID-19.

The chain is built from TRBV6-5 and TRBJ1-2, with 7 positions matching TRBD1. CDR1 is MNHEY, CDR2 SVGAGI, per germline. V lost 10 bases, J lost 4 bases, and 9 bases stayed unmatched. The CDR3 spans 13 residues. CDR3 amino acids: CATRQGRGYGYTF. In DNA form, the CDR3 reads TGTGCCACCAGACAGGGCAGGGGCTATGGCTACACCTTC.

The genes are TRBV5-1 and TRBJ2-3; D is ambiguous. Germline CDR1 reads SGHRS; CDR2 reads YFSETQ. The germline V and J ends were trimmed by 2 bases and 2 bases, with 21 bases remaining between them. CDR3 length: 18 residues. The CDR3 nucleotides are TGCGCCAGCAGCTTTAGGGCATCCGGGTCTACCCACACAGATACGCAGTATTTT. It codes for CASSFRASGSTHTDTQYF.

The V call is TRBV4-3, the J call TRBJ1-2, with 9 bases fitting TRBD1. J lost 4 bases, V lost 4 bases, and 7 bases had no gene match. The CDR3 has 15 amino acids. Germline assignment: CDR1 LGHNA and CDR2 YSLEER. This chain's CDR3 is CASSPSTTGGYGYTF. CDR3 nucleotide sequence: TGCGCCAGCAGCCCATCGACGACAGGGGGCTATGGCTACACCTTC.

The chain is built from TRBV12-3 or TRBV12-4 and TRBJ1-5; D is unresolved. This CDR3 is 13 amino acids long. The V end was cut by 4 bases, the J end by 3 bases, with 7 bases between. In DNA, the CDR3 is TGTGCCAGCAGTTGGCAGTCCAATCAGCCCCAGCATTTT. Its protein is CASSWQSNQPQHF.

The chain carries TRBV6-5 and TRBJ1-1; 7 nucleotides agree with TRBD1. The trim removed 6 bases at V and 4 bases at J, leaving 11 bases unmatched. This CDR3 has 15 residues. The germline V gene has CDR1 MNHEY and CDR2 SVGAGI. CDR3 region: CASSPQGGIGTEAFF. The CDR3 nucleotides read TGTGCCAGCAGCCCCCAGGGGGGTATTGGCACTGAAGCTTTCTTT.

The chain carries TRBV28 and TRBJ2-7; TRBD2 matches at 8 bases. After removal of 3 bases from V and 3 bases from J, the junction contained 7 bases not matched to a gene. The CDR3 consists of 15 residues. CDR1 is MDHEN and CDR2 is SYDVKM in the germline V gene. As DNA, the CDR3 is TGTGCCAGCAGTTTTGGGGCAGCGGGGGACTACGAGCAGTACTTC. As protein: CASSFGAAGDYEQYF.

This clone appeared a few times. The chain carries TRBV6-1 and TRBJ1-1; D is perhaps TRBD1 (5 bases). The CDR3 loop spans 14 amino acids. Germline V CDR1 and CDR2: MNHNS, SASEGT. Trimming stripped 2 bases from V and 5 bases from J, with 12 bases between. CDR3: CASSEPGGGTEAFF. The CDR3 DNA follows: TGTGCCAGCAGTGAACCGGGGGGGGGTACTGAAGCTTTCTTT.

This chain connects TRBV19 to TRBJ1-3; D is ambiguous. V was cut by 1 base and J by 2 bases, with 9 bases left in between. Germline V gene sequence: CDR1 LNHDA, CDR2 SQIVND (reference sequence). This CDR3 region has 15 residues. The CDR3 sequence is CASSIAGEAGNTIYF. The CDR3 nucleotides read TGTGCCAGTAGTATAGCCGGGGAAGCTGGAAACACCATATATTTT.

This sequence joins TRBV2 and TRBJ1-4; a weak D match, TRBD1 (6 bases). V lost 6 bases and J lost 3, with 14 bases in between. Germline-derived CDR1 and CDR2 are SNHLY and FYNNEI. There are 15 residues in the CDR3. The CDR3 DNA reads as TGTGCCAGCAGGGAACAGGGTTTAGCTAATGAAAAACTGTTTTTT. Amino acid sequence: CASREQGLANEKLFF.

This clone was detected only a few times. The genes are TRBV5-1 and TRBJ2-1, with TRBD2 as a possible D gene (6 bases). The germline V and J ends were trimmed by 3 bases and 5 bases, with 12 bases remaining between them. Germline CDR1 and CDR2: SGHRS and YFSETQ. The CDR3 has 14 amino acids. For the CDR3, the DNA is TGCGCCAGCAGCTACCCCCGGGAGAACAATGAGCAGTTCTTC. Its protein is CASSYPRENNEQFF.

This chain connects TRBV11-1 to TRBJ1-6; TRBD1 matches 8 bases. The CDR3 length is 14 residues. CDR1 is SGHAT and CDR2 is FQDESV in the germline V gene (reference sequence). Germline trimming cut 5 bases from V and 9 bases from J; bases unmatched to any gene: 6. The CDR3 sequence: CASSPTGGTSPLHF. CDR3 bases: TGTGCCAGCAGCCCAACAGGGGGGACTTCACCCCTCCACTTT.

This chain joins TRBV4-3 and TRBJ1-4; D gene unclear. This CDR3 is 17 amino acids long. Germline values: CDR1 LGHNA, CDR2 YSLEER. V was shortened by 1 base and J by 8 bases, with 20 bases between the two germline ends. The CDR3 reads CASSQVTLGGVVEKLFF. DNA for the CDR3: TGCGCCAGCAGCCAAGTAACCCTCGGAGGTGTGGTCGAAAAACTGTTTTTT.

J is TRBJ1-6 and V is TRBV5-5; 9 bases are a match to TRBD1. The CDR3 is 16 residues long. The junction had 6 bases not matched to a gene; V was cut back by 5 bases and J by 3 bases. Germline lookup yields CDR1 SGHKS and CDR2 YYEKEE (reference sequence). The CDR3 region is CASRTGQGNYNSPLHF. CDR3 coding DNA: TGTGCCAGCAGGACGGGACAGGGCAACTATAATTCACCCCTCCACTTT.

This clone is a singleton in its sample. The rearrangement links TRBV7-2 to TRBJ1-1; D uncertain. The V and J ends lost 2 bases and 1 base respectively, with 8 bases between them. CDR3 length: 14 amino acids. CDR1 is SGHTA, CDR2 FQGNSA, per germline. In nucleotides, the CDR3 is TGTGCCAGCAGCTTATACCCAGAGAACACTGAAGCTTTCTTT. As protein: CASSLYPENTEAFF. Full variable domain (rest looked up from reference TRBV7-2 and TRBJ1-1): GAGVSQSPSNKVTEKGKDVELRCDPISGHTALYWYRQSLGQGLEFLIYFQGNSAPDKSGLPSDRFSAERTGGSVSTLTIQRTQQEDSAVYLCASSLYPENTEAFFGQGTRLTVV.

J is TRBJ2-3 and V is TRBV5-1, with D possibly being TRBD2 (6 bases). V was pared by 5 bases and J by 2 bases, with 15 bases between. The CDR3 is made up of 15 amino acids. Germline lookup yields CDR1 SGHRS and CDR2 YFSETQ. The CDR3 DNA reads as TGCGCCAGCAGAGATGAACGGGGGACCACAGATACGCAGTATTTT. This sequence encodes CASRDERGTTDTQYF. The variable domain in full, with the rest retrieved from reference TRBV5-1 and TRBJ2-3, is KAGVTQTPRYLIKTRGQQVTLSCSPISGHRSVSWYQQTPGQGLQFLFEYFSETQRNKGNFPGRFSGRQFSNSRSEMNVSTLELGDSALYLCASRDERGTTDTQYFGPGTRLTVL.

This sequence joins TRBV5-1 and TRBJ1-1, with 8 bases that match TRBD1. V shed 4 bases, J shed 4 bases, and the junction held 12 bases outside the gene matches. Germline loops: CDR1 SGHRS, CDR2 YFSETQ. The CDR3 extends over 16 amino acids. DNA of the CDR3: TGCGCCAGCAGCCGAGACGACAGGGGCCATTCCACTGAAGCTTTCTTT. It specifies CASSRDDRGHSTEAFF.

The V gene is TRBV2, the J gene TRBJ2-3, with D perhaps matching TRBD1 (6 bases). Trimming took off 7 bases at V and 5 bases at J, with 16 bases between the two ends. From germline, CDR1 is SNHLY and CDR2 FYNNEI. This CDR3 region has 14 residues. The CDR3, as DNA: TGTGCCAGCACAAAAACAGGGTGGGGAGATACGCAGTATTTT. Residues: CASTKTGWGDTQYF.

This chain joins TRBV6-2 or TRBV6-3 and TRBJ2-2; 7 nucleotides line up with TRBD1. CDR3 size: 17 residues. CDR1 is MNHEY, CDR2 SVGEGT, per germline. J gave up 2 bases and V 7 bases, and 13 bases lay outside the gene matches. The CDR3 reads CASNPSRGQLNTGELFF. The CDR3 nucleotides read TGTGCCAGCAACCCTTCAAGGGGACAGCTCAACACCGGGGAGCTGTTTTTT.

The CDR3 region has the DNA TGTGCCACAGGACAGGGATCCGGAAACACCATATATTTT. Translation: CATGQGSGNTIYF. V and J are TRBV6-6 and TRBJ1-3, with TRBD1 matching 8 bases. V lost 10 bases and J lost 4; bases outside the gene matches: 6. The length of the CDR3 is 13 residues. CDR1 is MNHNY, CDR2 SVGAGI, per germline (reference sequence).

The J gene is TRBJ2-7, the V gene TRBV3-1 (or the pseudogene TRBV3-2); perhaps TRBD1 as D (5 bases). Germline assignment: CDR1 LGHDT and CDR2 YNNKEL (reference sequence). V dropped 1 base and J dropped 2 bases, with 12 bases sitting between them. The CDR3 spans 15 residues. The CDR3 sequence: CASSQGPTATYEQYF. The CDR3 DNA reads TGTGCCAGCAGCCAAGGCCCGACAGCCACCTACGAGCAGTACTTC.

The rearrangement links TRBV10-1 to TRBJ2-2; D gene unclear. Germline CDR1 reads WNHNN; CDR2 reads SYGVQD (reference sequence). The germline V and J ends were trimmed by 5 bases and 3 bases, with 19 bases remaining between them. The CDR3 contains 17 residues. The CDR3 coding sequence is TGCGCCAGCAGTAGGTCTGTCGGTAGTTATTACACCGGGGAGCTGTTTTTT. Its translation is CASSRSVGSYYTGELFF.

The chain couples TRBV5-5 to TRBJ1-1; tentative D call: TRBD1 (5 bases). Per germline, CDR1 SGHKS and CDR2 YYEKEE (reference sequence). The V and J ends lost 8 bases and 4 bases respectively, with 15 bases between them. CDR3 length: 13 residues. The CDR3 DNA sequence: TGTGCCAGTTTCCACCCCCAGGGCACTGAAGCTTTCTTT. Translating it yields CASFHPQGTEAFF.

V and J are TRBV28 and TRBJ2-3; tentatively, D is TRBD2 (6 bases). Germline CDR1 is MDHEN and CDR2 is SYDVKM. With 2 bases removed from V and 5 bases from J, the gap between germline ends came to 14 bases. This CDR3 has 15 amino acids. This CDR3 reads CASSLVGTLGDTQYF. The CDR3, as DNA: TGTGCCAGCAGTTTAGTGGGGACTTTGGGAGATACGCAGTATTTT.

The rearrangement links TRBV30 to TRBJ2-2; no reliable D call. Trimming took off 8 bases at V and 2 bases at J, with 12 bases between the two ends. The CDR3 sequence is 13 residues long. Looked up from germline, CDR1 is GTSNPN and CDR2 is SVGIG (reference sequence). The CDR3 coding sequence is TGTGCCCAAAGACCAGGAAACACCGGGGAGCTGTTTTTT. Its translation is CAQRPGNTGELFF.

This chain connects TRBV6-5 to TRBJ1-6; D perhaps matches TRBD1 (6 bases). The germline V gene encodes CDR1 MNHEY and CDR2 SVGAGI. The CDR3 has 16 residues. Trimming pared 4 bases from V and 6 bases from J, leaving 16 bases between. The CDR3 protein is CASSWPTGNRNSPLHF. CDR3 sequence (DNA): TGTGCCAGCAGTTGGCCCACAGGGAACCGTAATTCACCCCTCCACTTT.